This TCR beta chain was sequenced in a study of cytomegalovirus exposure and HLA in healthy donors. General study findings and limits: The classifier reportedly diagnosed cytomegalovirus status with high specificity and sensitivity. Reported findings show TCR beta sequences accurately forecast HLA-A and HLA-B alleles in most subjects.

PCR was performed using 60 Vbeta and 13 Jbeta primers. Sequencing was performed with immunoSEQ multiplex PCR; in TCRdb, only in-frame clones are kept and a portion is missing. The sample includes 95,000 to 130,000 clones, around 86% of them seen just once. A word on this clone: The antigen remains undetermined.

The sequencing sample was made of PBMCs. This clonotype was obtained from a woman aged 25 to 39 in good health and CMV-seronegative.

The CDR3 DNA is TGTGCCAGCAGCCCCGTATGGGGCAGCAATCAGCCCCAGCATTTT. Residues: CASSPVWGSNQPQHF. The chain uses TRBV6-5 and TRBJ1-5; TRBD1 might be the D (5 bases). This CDR3 is built from 15 residues. CDR1 is MNHEY, CDR2 SVGAGI, per germline. The V end lost 6 bases, the J end lost 1 base, and 13 bases lay between the germline ends.